The rows below give T cell receptor beta chains drawn from one sample of a study of CD8 T cells in ankylosing spondylitis. TCRdb ran MiXCR on the 5' RACE reads and lists one entry per CDR3 protein. The table includes 350,000 or so distinct CDR3 sequences, 7.5% to 9% detected once. The sequencing sample was made of blood, either unsorted or a sorted T cell fraction (not recorded which). All receptors derive from a male donor with ankylosing spondylitis. Each CDR3 is given with its conserved first and last residue. Each record gives: J gene, V gene, CDR3 protein.

J gene: TRBJ2-1
V gene: TRBV5-1
CDR3 protein: CASSLGLAVGEQFF

J gene: TRBJ2-5
V gene: TRBV2
CDR3 protein: CASSEIFGTSASQETQYF

J gene: TRBJ2-2
V gene: TRBV12-5
CDR3 protein: CASGLGVSGELFF

J gene: TRBJ2-6
V gene: TRBV3-1
CDR3 protein: CANPQGGSGANVLTF

J gene: TRBJ2-7
V gene: TRBV4-1
CDR3 protein: CASSQENRNKAYEQYF

J gene: TRBJ2-3
V gene: TRBV3-1
CDR3 protein: CASSSVGSADTQYF

J gene: TRBJ1-1
V gene: TRBV10-3
CDR3 protein: CAISEETGGTEAFF

J gene: TRBJ2-2
V gene: TRBV24-1
CDR3 protein: CATSDSGLNTGELFF

J gene: TRBJ1-5
V gene: TRBV12-3/TRBV12-4
CDR3 protein: CASSLGQGKEPQHF

J gene: TRBJ2-3
V gene: TRBV3-1
CDR3 protein: CASSQELASSTDTQYF

J gene: TRBJ1-1
V gene: TRBV9
CDR3 protein: CASSPLGRLWNTEAFF

J gene: TRBJ2-1
V gene: TRBV27
CDR3 protein: CASSFRDRVHEQFF

J gene: TRBJ2-1
V gene: TRBV20-1
CDR3 protein: CSALGLIYNEQFF

J gene: TRBJ2-1
V gene: TRBV7-2
CDR3 protein: CASSRTSGENEQFF

J gene: TRBJ1-5
V gene: TRBV20-1
CDR3 protein: CSASLGLGGNQPQHF

J gene: TRBJ2-3
V gene: TRBV15
CDR3 protein: CATSRRPSGVSTDTQYF

J gene: TRBJ2-3
V gene: TRBV4-2
CDR3 protein: CASSPGASSPQNTQYF

J gene: TRBJ2-3
V gene: TRBV7-3
CDR3 protein: CASSPTSSAGTDTQYF

J gene: TRBJ2-1
V gene: TRBV7-9
CDR3 protein: CASVSGRSSYNEQFF

J gene: TRBJ2-7
V gene: TRBV4-2
CDR3 protein: CASSQVFGRDYEQYF

J gene: TRBJ2-7
V gene: TRBV10-2
CDR3 protein: CASSELRERYF

J gene: TRBJ1-4
V gene: TRBV20-1
CDR3 protein: CSARDTGDEATNEKLFF

J gene: TRBJ2-1
V gene: TRBV28
CDR3 protein: CASSLSPPGTSYNEQFF

J gene: TRBJ2-2
V gene: TRBV7-8
CDR3 protein: CASSWAGLAEHTGELFF

J gene: TRBJ1-1
V gene: TRBV6-2/TRBV6-3
CDR3 protein: CASSTGTSAFF